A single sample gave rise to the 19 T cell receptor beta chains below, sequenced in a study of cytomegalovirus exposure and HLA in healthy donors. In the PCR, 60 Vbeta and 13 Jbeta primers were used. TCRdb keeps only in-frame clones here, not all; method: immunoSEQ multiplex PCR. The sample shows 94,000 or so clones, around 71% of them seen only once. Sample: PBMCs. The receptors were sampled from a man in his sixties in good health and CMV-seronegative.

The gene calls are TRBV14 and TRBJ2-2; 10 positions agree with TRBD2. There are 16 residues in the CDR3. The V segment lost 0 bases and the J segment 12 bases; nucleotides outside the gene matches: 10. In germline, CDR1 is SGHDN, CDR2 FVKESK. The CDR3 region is CASSQDKASGGSKLFF. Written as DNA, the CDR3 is TGTGCCAGCAGCCAAGATAAGGCTAGCGGGGGCTCGAAGCTGTTTTTT.

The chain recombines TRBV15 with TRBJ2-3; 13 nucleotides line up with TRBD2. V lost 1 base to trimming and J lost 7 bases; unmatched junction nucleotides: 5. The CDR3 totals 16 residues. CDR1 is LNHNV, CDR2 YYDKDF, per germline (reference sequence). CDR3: CATSRGTSGSTNTQYF. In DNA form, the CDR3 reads TGTGCCACCAGCAGAGGGACTAGCGGGAGTACAAATACGCAGTATTTT.

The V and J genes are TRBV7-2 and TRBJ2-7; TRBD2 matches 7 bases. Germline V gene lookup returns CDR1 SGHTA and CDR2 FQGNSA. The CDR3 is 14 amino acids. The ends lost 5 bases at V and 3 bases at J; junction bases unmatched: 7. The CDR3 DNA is TGTGCCAGCAGCCCCCGGGGCGGGGGCTACGAGCAGTACTTC. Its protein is CASSPRGGGYEQYF.

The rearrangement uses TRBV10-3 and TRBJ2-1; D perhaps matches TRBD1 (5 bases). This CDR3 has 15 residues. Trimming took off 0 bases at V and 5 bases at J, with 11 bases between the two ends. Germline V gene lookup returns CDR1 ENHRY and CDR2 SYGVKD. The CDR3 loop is CAISESGRANNEQFF. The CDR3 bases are TGTGCCATCAGTGAGTCGGGCAGGGCGAACAATGAGCAGTTCTTC.

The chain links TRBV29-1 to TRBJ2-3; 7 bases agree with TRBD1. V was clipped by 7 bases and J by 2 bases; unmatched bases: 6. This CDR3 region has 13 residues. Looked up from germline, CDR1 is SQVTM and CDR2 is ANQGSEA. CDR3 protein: CSGYGQDTDTQYF. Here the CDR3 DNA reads TGCAGCGGTTACGGACAGGACACAGATACGCAGTATTTT.

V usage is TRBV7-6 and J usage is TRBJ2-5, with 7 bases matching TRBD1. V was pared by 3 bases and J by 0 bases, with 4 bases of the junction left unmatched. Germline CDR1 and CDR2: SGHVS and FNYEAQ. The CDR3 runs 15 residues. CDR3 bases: TGTGCCAGCAGCTTGGGACAGCGAAACCAAGAGACCCAGTACTTC. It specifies CASSLGQRNQETQYF.

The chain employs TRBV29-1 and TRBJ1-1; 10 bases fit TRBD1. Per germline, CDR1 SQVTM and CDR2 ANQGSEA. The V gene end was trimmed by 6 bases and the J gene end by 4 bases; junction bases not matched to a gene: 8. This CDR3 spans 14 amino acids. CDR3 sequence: CSVDGTGDGTEAFF. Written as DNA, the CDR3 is TGCAGCGTCGATGGGACAGGGGATGGCACTGAAGCTTTCTTT.

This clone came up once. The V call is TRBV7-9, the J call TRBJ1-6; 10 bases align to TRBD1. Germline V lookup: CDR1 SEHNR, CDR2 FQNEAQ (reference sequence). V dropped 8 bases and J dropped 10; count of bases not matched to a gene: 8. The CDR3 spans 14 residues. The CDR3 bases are TGTGCCAGCGACAGGGGGCAGGAGGGCTCACCCCTCCACTTT. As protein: CASDRGQEGSPLHF.

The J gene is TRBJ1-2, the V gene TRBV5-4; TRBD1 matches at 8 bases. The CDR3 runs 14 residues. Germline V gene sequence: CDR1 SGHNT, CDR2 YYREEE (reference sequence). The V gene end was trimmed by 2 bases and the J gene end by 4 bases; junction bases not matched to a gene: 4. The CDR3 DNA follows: TGTGCCAGCAGCTTTGGACAGGGCGCCTATGGCTACACCTTC. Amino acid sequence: CASSFGQGAYGYTF.

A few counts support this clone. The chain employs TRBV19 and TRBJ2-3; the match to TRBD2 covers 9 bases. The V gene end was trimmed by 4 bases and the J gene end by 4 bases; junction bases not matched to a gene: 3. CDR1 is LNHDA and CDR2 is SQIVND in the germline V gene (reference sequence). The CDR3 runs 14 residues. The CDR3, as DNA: TGTGCCAGTAGTAAGGGACTAGCAGCAGATACGCAGTATTTT. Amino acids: CASSKGLAADTQYF.

For the CDR3, the DNA is TGTGCCAGCAGCTCGCAGACAGGAAACACTGAAGCTTTCTTT. Protein product: CASSSQTGNTEAFF. The chain recombines TRBV7-6 with TRBJ1-1; TRBD1 might be the D (6 bases). Germline CDR1 reads SGHVS; CDR2 reads FNYEAQ. V was trimmed by 4 bases and J by 2 bases, leaving 11 bases between them. This CDR3 contains 14 residues.

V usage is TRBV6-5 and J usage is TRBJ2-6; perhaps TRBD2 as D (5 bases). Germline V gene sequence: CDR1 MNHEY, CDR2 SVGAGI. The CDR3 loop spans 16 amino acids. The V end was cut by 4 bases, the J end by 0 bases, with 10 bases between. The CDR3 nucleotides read TGTGCCAGCAGTTTGTGGGCGGGCTCTGGGGCCAACGTCCTGACTTTC. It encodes CASSLWAGSGANVLTF.

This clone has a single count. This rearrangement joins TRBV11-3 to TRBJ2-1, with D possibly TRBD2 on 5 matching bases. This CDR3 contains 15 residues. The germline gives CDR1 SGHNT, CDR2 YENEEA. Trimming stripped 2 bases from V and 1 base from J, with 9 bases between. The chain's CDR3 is CASSLTGSSYNEQFF. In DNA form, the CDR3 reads TGTGCCAGCAGCTTAACGGGGAGTTCCTACAATGAGCAGTTCTTC.

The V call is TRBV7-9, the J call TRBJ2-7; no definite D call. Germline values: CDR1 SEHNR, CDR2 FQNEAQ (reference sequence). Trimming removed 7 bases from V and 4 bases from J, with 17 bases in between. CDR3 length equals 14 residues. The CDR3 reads CASTTELKLYEQYF. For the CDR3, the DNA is TGTGCCAGCACGACCGAGTTAAAACTATACGAGCAGTACTTC. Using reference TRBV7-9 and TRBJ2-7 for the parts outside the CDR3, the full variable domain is DTGVSQNPRHKITKRGQNVTFRCDPISEHNRLYWYRQTLGQGPEFLTYFQNEAQLEKSRLLSDRFSAERPKGSFSTLEIQRTEQGDSAMYLCASTTELKLYEQYFGPGTRLTVT.

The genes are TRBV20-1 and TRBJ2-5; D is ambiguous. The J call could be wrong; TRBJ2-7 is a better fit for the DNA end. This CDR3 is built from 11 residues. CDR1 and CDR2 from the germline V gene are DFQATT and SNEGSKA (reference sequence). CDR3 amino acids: CSAYGAYEQYF. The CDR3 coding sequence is TGCAGTGCTTACGGTGCGTACGAGCAGTACTTC.

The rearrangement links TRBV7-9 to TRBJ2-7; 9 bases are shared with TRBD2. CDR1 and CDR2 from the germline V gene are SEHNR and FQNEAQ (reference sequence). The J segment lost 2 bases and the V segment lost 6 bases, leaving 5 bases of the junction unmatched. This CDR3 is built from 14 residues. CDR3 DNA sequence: TGTGCCAGCAGACCTCTAGCGGGAACCTACGAGCAGTACTTC. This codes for CASRPLAGTYEQYF.

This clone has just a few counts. CDR3 sequence (DNA): TGTGCCAGCAGCCCCGGGGGATATGGCTACACCTTC. This translates into CASSPGGYGYTF. The J gene is TRBJ1-2, the V gene TRBV7-2; tentative D call: TRBD1 (5 bases). This CDR3 spans 12 amino acids. Germline V lookup: CDR1 SGHTA, CDR2 FQGNSA. The V gene lost 5 bases and the J gene lost 5 bases, with 9 bases spanning the gap.

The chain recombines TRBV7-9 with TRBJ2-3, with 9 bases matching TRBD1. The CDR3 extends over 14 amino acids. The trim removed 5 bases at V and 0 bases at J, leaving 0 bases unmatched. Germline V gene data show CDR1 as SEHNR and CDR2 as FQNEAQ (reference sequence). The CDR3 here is CASSDRGSTDTQYF. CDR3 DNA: TGTGCCAGCAGCGACAGGGGGAGCACAGATACGCAGTATTTT.

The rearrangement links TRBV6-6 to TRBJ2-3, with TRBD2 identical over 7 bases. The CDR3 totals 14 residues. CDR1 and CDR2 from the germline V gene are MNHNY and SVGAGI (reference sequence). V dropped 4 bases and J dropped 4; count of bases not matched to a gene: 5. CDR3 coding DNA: TGTGCCAGCAGTTCGCGGGGGAGGGCAGATACGCAGTATTTT. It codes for CASSSRGRADTQYF.